The rows below give T cell receptor beta chains drawn from one sample of a study of T cell responses to AZD1222 COVID-19 vaccine. Only in-frame clones appear in the TCRdb table, and some are missing; sequencing was by immunoSEQ multiplex PCR. The sample yields 68,000 or so clones, about nine tenths seen once. Source: peripheral blood, taken on day 0 of AZD1222 vaccination. These receptors came from an adult in good health. CDR3s leave out the opening cysteine and the closing phenylalanine or tryptophan. The order of the fields is clone size, J gene, V gene, CDR3 protein. A clone size is listed for some rows: how often the clone was seen (once, few, many), or a class if it is expanded.

clone_size: .
j_call: TRBJ1-3
v_call: TRBV10-1
cdr3_aa: ASSETGSGNTIY

clone_size: .
j_call: TRBJ1-3
v_call: TRBV29-1
cdr3_aa: SVEDRSGGLDTIY

clone_size: .
j_call: TRBJ2-3
v_call: TRBV5-1
cdr3_aa: ASSPFRDLDSDTQY

clone_size: .
j_call: TRBJ1-2
v_call: TRBV5-4
cdr3_aa: ASSWTGGVGYT

clone_size: .
j_call: TRBJ2-1
v_call: TRBV25-1
cdr3_aa: ASSGAGEVNEQF

clone_size: .
j_call: TRBJ2-3
v_call: TRBV11-3
cdr3_aa: ASSSNEDTQY

clone_size: once
j_call: TRBJ2-3
v_call: TRBV4-3
cdr3_aa: ASSQDLTSETDTQY

clone_size: .
j_call: TRBJ1-2
v_call: TRBV28
cdr3_aa: ASSLAPGGNYGYT

clone_size: .
j_call: TRBJ1-2
v_call: TRBV29-1
cdr3_aa: SVVEGHGYT

clone_size: .
j_call: TRBJ1-1
v_call: TRBV28
cdr3_aa: ASTKSYMNTEAF

clone_size: .
j_call: TRBJ2-5
v_call: TRBV4-3
cdr3_aa: ASSHHSGREETQY

clone_size: .
j_call: TRBJ1-2
v_call: TRBV13
cdr3_aa: ASRPPGHLNYGYT

clone_size: .
j_call: TRBJ2-5
v_call: TRBV4-2
cdr3_aa: ASSLRQGQETQY

clone_size: .
j_call: TRBJ2-1
v_call: TRBV6-5
cdr3_aa: ASRNSWRYNEQF

clone_size: .
j_call: TRBJ2-2
v_call: TRBV11-1
cdr3_aa: ASRAFVTGELF

clone_size: .
j_call: TRBJ2-1
v_call: TRBV11-1
cdr3_aa: ASSLGLAGFNEQF

clone_size: .
j_call: TRBJ1-5
v_call: TRBV19
cdr3_aa: ASRTGDQPQH

clone_size: .
j_call: TRBJ1-5
v_call: TRBV3-1/TRBV3-2
cdr3_aa: ASSHSRGQSLGNQPQH

clone_size: .
j_call: TRBJ2-3
v_call: TRBV5-1
cdr3_aa: ASSPGPGGVGRADTQY

clone_size: once
j_call: TRBJ2-5
v_call: TRBV3-1/TRBV3-2
cdr3_aa: ASSQGAGPIQETQY

clone_size: once
j_call: TRBJ2-2
v_call: TRBV6-5
cdr3_aa: ASRPRDSSTGELF

clone_size: .
j_call: TRBJ2-1
v_call: TRBV2
cdr3_aa: ASSDRGRGLRDEQF

clone_size: once
j_call: TRBJ2-1
v_call: TRBV6-1
cdr3_aa: ASSDGSGVWYNEQF

clone_size: .
j_call: TRBJ2-3
v_call: TRBV7-2
cdr3_aa: ASSLLARAGGPGTDTQY

clone_size: .
j_call: TRBJ2-7
v_call: TRBV5-1
cdr3_aa: ASSLAVGDRALPYEQY

clone_size: .
j_call: TRBJ2-3
v_call: TRBV5-5
cdr3_aa: ASSLGLATDTQY

clone_size: .
j_call: TRBJ2-1
v_call: TRBV7-7
cdr3_aa: ASSPLAGGYNEQF

clone_size: .
j_call: TRBJ2-3
v_call: TRBV6-2/TRBV6-3
cdr3_aa: ASSYKPDGDTQY

clone_size: .
j_call: TRBJ1-5
v_call: TRBV28
cdr3_aa: ASTPTGLISRSNQPQH

clone_size: .
j_call: TRBJ1-2
v_call: TRBV19
cdr3_aa: ASSPGTGGGYGYT

clone_size: .
j_call: TRBJ2-6
v_call: TRBV6-1
cdr3_aa: ASSASSGSSGANVLT

clone_size: few
j_call: TRBJ1-1
v_call: TRBV30
cdr3_aa: ACKRTLGNTEAF

clone_size: .
j_call: TRBJ1-5
v_call: TRBV19
cdr3_aa: ASSAQGGGQPQH

clone_size: once
j_call: TRBJ2-7
v_call: TRBV14
cdr3_aa: ASSQTSGSWYEQY

clone_size: .
j_call: TRBJ2-3
v_call: TRBV5-4
cdr3_aa: ASRGGLAGYTDTQY

clone_size: .
j_call: TRBJ2-5
v_call: TRBV12-3/TRBV12-4
cdr3_aa: ASSLTEETQY

clone_size: .
j_call: TRBJ1-1
v_call: TRBV5-1
cdr3_aa: ASSSRTGVNTEAF

clone_size: .
j_call: TRBJ1-3
v_call: TRBV15
cdr3_aa: ATSRSLSRTGNTIY

clone_size: .
j_call: TRBJ2-7
v_call: TRBV5-8
cdr3_aa: ASSLGQGVYEQY

clone_size: few
j_call: TRBJ2-3
v_call: TRBV5-6
cdr3_aa: ASSTPGLAGATDTQY

clone_size: .
j_call: TRBJ2-5
v_call: TRBV18
cdr3_aa: ASSEGLALQETQY

clone_size: .
j_call: TRBJ1-1
v_call: TRBV3-1/TRBV3-2
cdr3_aa: ASSHIPKGNTEAF